What follows are 5 T cell receptor beta chains derived from one specimen sequenced in a study of beta chain features in type 1 diabetes. The whole isolated RNA underwent reverse transcription, so sequencing captured expressed TCRB transcripts. Assay: immunoSEQ multiplex PCR; the TCRdb copy retains only in-frame clones and omits some. The profile shows 450,000 to 550,000 clones, 30% of them singletons. The sequenced material came from naive CD4+ T cells from blood. The receptor source for this set is a man younger than 30 in good health.

A few counts support this clone. The chain links TRBV25-1 to TRBJ2-6; TRBD1 matches at 8 bases. The V gene end was trimmed by 0 bases and the J gene end by 0 bases; junction bases not matched to a gene: 4. Per germline, CDR1 MGHDK and CDR2 SYGVNS. CDR3 length equals 18 residues. Here the CDR3 reads CASSEYRTGPSGANVLTF. CDR3 coding DNA: TGTGCCAGCAGTGAATACAGGACAGGGCCCTCTGGGGCCAACGTCCTGACTTTC.

The rearrangement links TRBV4-3 to TRBJ2-3; D is unresolved. Germline values: CDR1 LGHNA, CDR2 YSLEER. V was trimmed by 2 bases and J by 0 bases, leaving 9 bases between them. This CDR3 comprises 15 residues. This CDR3 reads CASSQRSGSTDTQYF. CDR3 coding DNA: TGCGCCAGCAGCCAAAGGTCCGGAAGCACAGATACGCAGTATTTT.

The chain couples TRBV28 to TRBJ2-5, with 14 bases aligning to TRBD2. V dropped 5 bases and J dropped 4; count of bases not matched to a gene: 21. The CDR3 extends over 21 amino acids. CDR1 and CDR2 (germline): MDHEN, SYDVKM. The CDR3 spells CASSPDRWGLAGAFVRETQYF. The CDR3 DNA reads as TGTGCCAGCAGTCCCGATCGATGGGGACTAGCGGGGGCTTTCGTGCGAGAGACCCAGTACTTC.

In this sample, this clone turned up a few times. V and J are TRBV7-9 and TRBJ2-3; tentatively, D is TRBD2 (6 bases). The germline gives CDR1 SEHNR, CDR2 FQNEAQ (reference sequence). The V and J ends lost 5 bases and 4 bases respectively, with 13 bases between them. The CDR3 extends over 14 amino acids. CDR3 in amino acids: CASSPSLAADTQYF. As DNA, the CDR3 is TGTGCCAGCAGCCCTTCACTAGCAGCAGATACGCAGTATTTT.

The chain uses TRBV12-5 and TRBJ2-1; unclear D gene. V was cut by 5 bases and J by 5 bases, with 4 bases left in between. The CDR3 is 11 residues long. The germline CDR1 and CDR2 sequences are LGHNT and FRNRAP. The CDR3 region has the DNA TGTGCTAGTGGTCTCAACAATGAGCAGTTCTTC. This codes for CASGLNNEQFF.